The T cell receptor (beta chain) under discussion was sequenced for a study of shared clonotypes between healthy human individuals. The study, taken as a whole, reports: Genetic and exposure-history diversity was limited by the small donor number. The study generally estimated greater richness for naive than memory subsets.

A note on this clone: The antigen is not known.

Germline V gene lookup returns CDR1 SEHNR and CDR2 FQNEAQ (reference sequence). The CDR3 runs 17 residues. Trimming took 7 bases from V and 1 from J; bases not matched to a gene: 14. Generated by immunoSEQ multiplex PCR, the TCRdb table keeps only in-frame clones and is missing some. The data hold about 610,000 clones, with 97% observed a single time. The split of CD4+ cells yielded CD45RA+ naive and CD45RA-negative memory subsets. J is TRBJ2-5 and V is TRBV7-9; 8 nucleotides agree with TRBD1. The source material was naive CD4+ T cells sorted from blood. Subset: CD45RA+ positively selected. This receptor was identified in a woman aged 25 to 45 in good health. CDR3 amino acids: CASTHRSGQGVQETQYF. The CDR3 region has the DNA TGTGCCAGCACCCACAGGTCCGGACAGGGTGTCCAAGAGACCCAGTACTTC. The entire variable domain, with the rest obtained from reference TRBV7-9 and TRBJ2-5, is as follows: DTGVSQNPRHKITKRGQNVTFRCDPISEHNRLYWYRQTLGQGPEFLTYFQNEAQLEKSRLLSDRFSAERPKGSFSTLEIQRTEQGDSAMYLCASTHRSGQGVQETQYFGPGTRLLVL.